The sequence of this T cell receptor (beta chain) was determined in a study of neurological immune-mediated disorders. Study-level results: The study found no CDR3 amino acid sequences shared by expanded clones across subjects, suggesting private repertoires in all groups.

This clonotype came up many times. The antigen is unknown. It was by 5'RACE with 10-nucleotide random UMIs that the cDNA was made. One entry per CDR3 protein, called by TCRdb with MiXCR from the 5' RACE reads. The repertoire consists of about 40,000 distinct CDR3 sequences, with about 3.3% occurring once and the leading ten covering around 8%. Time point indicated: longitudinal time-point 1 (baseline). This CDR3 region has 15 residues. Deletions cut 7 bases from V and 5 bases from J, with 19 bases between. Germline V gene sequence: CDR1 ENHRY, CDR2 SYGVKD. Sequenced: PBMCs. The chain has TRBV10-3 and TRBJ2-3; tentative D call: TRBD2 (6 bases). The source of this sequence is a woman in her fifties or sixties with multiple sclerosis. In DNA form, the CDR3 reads TGTGCCATCAATCCAGGCCCGGGGGTGGAAGATACGCAGTATTTT. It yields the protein CAINPGPGVEDTQYF.